Listed here are 26 T cell receptor beta chains from one sample, sequenced in a study of CD8 T cells in ankylosing spondylitis. Broader study findings: Blood of patients with ankylosing spondylitis appeared to be characterized by a TCR beta motif of several highly homologous variants.

What these receptors recognize is not known. MiXCR, applied by TCRdb to the 5' RACE reads, yields one record per CDR3 protein. The profile shows about 440,000 distinct CDR3 sequences, approximately 17% of them singletons. Sequencing was carried out using blood, either unsorted or a sorted T cell fraction (not recorded which). These receptors were taken from a male donor with ankylosing spondylitis.

The CDR3: CSAHQGTPYEQYF. CDR3 in DNA: TGCAGCGCCCACCAGGGAACCCCCTACGAGCAGTACTTC. The rearrangement links TRBV29-1 to TRBJ2-7, with a tentative D call TRBD1 (5 bases). CDR3 length: 13 amino acids. In germline, CDR1 is SQVTM, CDR2 ANQGSEA. Trimming left V 7 bases short and J 2 bases short, with 15 bases between.

The chain combines TRBV30 with TRBJ2-1, with TRBD2 identical over 9 bases. This CDR3 is 17 amino acids long. CDR1 is GTSNPN and CDR2 is SVGIG in the germline V gene (reference sequence). J was trimmed by 5 bases and V by 3 bases; bases with no gene match: 14. The CDR3 nucleotides read TGTGCCTGGAGCCTCAGGAGGACAAGCGGGGGGAACAATGAGCAGTTCTTC. It yields the protein CAWSLRRTSGGNNEQFF. The variable domain in full, with the rest retrieved from reference TRBV30 and TRBJ2-1, is SQTIHQWPATLVQPVGSPLSLECTVEGTSNPNLYWYRQAAGRGLQLLFYSVGIGQISSEVPQNLSASRPQDRQFILSSKKLLLSDSGFYLCAWSLRRTSGGNNEQFFGPGTRLTVL.

In its sample, this clonotype was seen a few times. The CDR3 sequence: CASSRESSYNEQFF. The CDR3 nucleotides read TGCGCCAGCTCCAGGGAAAGCTCCTACAATGAGCAGTTCTTC. V gene TRBV5-1 combines with J gene TRBJ2-1; possibly TRBD1 for D (5 bases). CDR1 and CDR2 (germline): SGHRS, YFSETQ. The germline V and J ends were trimmed by 7 bases and 0 bases, with 11 bases remaining between them. This CDR3 has 14 residues.

This clonotype has just a few counts. The chain has TRBV7-2 and TRBJ2-1, with 8 bases lining up with TRBD1. The CDR3 loop spans 15 amino acids. V trimming: 3 bases; J trimming: 8 bases; junction bases outside the gene matches: 9. Germline loops: CDR1 SGHTA, CDR2 FQGNSA. The CDR3 DNA sequence: TGTGCCAGCAGCTTCTTCGGACAGGGCGGCGATGAGCAGTTCTTC. It specifies CASSFFGQGGDEQFF.

V and J are TRBV6-5 and TRBJ2-7, with 14 bases matching TRBD2. The length of the CDR3 is 16 residues. The V gene end was trimmed by 2 bases and the J gene end by 3 bases; junction bases not matched to a gene: 3. Per the germline V gene, CDR1 is MNHEY and CDR2 is SVGAGI. The CDR3 nucleotides are TGTGCCAGCAGTTACGGGGGGACTAGCGGGAGCTACGAGCAGTACTTC. The encoded protein is CASSYGGTSGSYEQYF.

This sequence joins TRBV11-2 and TRBJ2-2; the D is unclear. The CDR3 covers 15 residues. The germline V gene has CDR1 SGHAT and CDR2 FQNNGV. V lost 3 bases and J lost 4, with 12 bases in between. The CDR3 nucleotides are TGTGCCAGCAGCTTCCGAGGTCTTTCCACCGGGGAGCTGTTTTTT. It codes for CASSFRGLSTGELFF.

This clonotype was seen a handful of times. This chain connects TRBV4-1 to TRBJ1-6, with D maybe TRBD1 (5 bases). Germline V gene data show CDR1 as MGHRA and CDR2 as YSYEKL. Trimming took off 0 bases at V and 9 bases at J, with 15 bases between the two ends. The CDR3 covers 16 residues. The CDR3 reads CASSQDRGPKLSPLHF. In DNA form, the CDR3 reads TGCGCCAGCAGCCAAGACCGGGGACCGAAGCTTTCACCCCTCCACTTT.

The chain employs TRBV28 and TRBJ2-5; no clear D gene. The CDR3 covers 14 residues. CDR1 MDHEN and CDR2 SYDVKM come from the germline V gene. Trimming removed 3 bases from V and 5 bases from J, with 13 bases in between. The CDR3 region has the DNA TGTGCCAGCAGTTTCTCCCGGCCCTGGGAGACCCAGTACTTC. Translation gives CASSFSRPWETQYF.

This chain joins TRBV5-1 and TRBJ1-1, with D possibly TRBD1 on 6 matching bases. Germline V gene lookup returns CDR1 SGHRS and CDR2 YFSETQ. V shed 0 bases and J shed 10 bases, with 13 bases lying between them. This CDR3 is built from 13 residues. For the CDR3, the DNA is TGCGCCAGCAGCTTGGGGGGGCCGTCGATAGCTTTCTTT. Its protein is CASSLGGPSIAFF.

The rearrangement joins TRBV6-1 to TRBJ2-1; 7 bases fit TRBD1. Trimming cost V 2 bases and J 0 bases; bases outside gene matches: 1. CDR1 and CDR2 (germline): MNHNS, SASEGT. This CDR3 contains 15 residues. DNA for the CDR3: TGTGCCAGCAGTGAAACAGGGGACTCCTACAATGAGCAGTTCTTC. Translation gives CASSETGDSYNEQFF.

This clonotype turned up a few times. The chain uses TRBV5-1 and TRBJ1-2; unclear D gene. The CDR3 extends over 11 amino acids. Trimming stripped 2 bases from V and 8 bases from J, with 7 bases between. Germline assignment: CDR1 SGHRS and CDR2 YFSETQ. The CDR3 sequence is CASSFDRGYTF. In nucleotides, the CDR3 is TGCGCCAGCAGCTTCGACCGGGGCTACACCTTC.

This clonotype showed up just a few times. V and J are TRBV6-2 or TRBV6-3 and TRBJ2-3; 12 bases map to TRBD2. This CDR3 contains 19 residues. J was trimmed by 4 bases and V by 6 bases; bases with no gene match: 17. Per the germline V gene, CDR1 is MNHEY and CDR2 is SVGEGT. CDR3 loop: CASRTGTLGLAGRSDTQYF. As DNA, the CDR3 is TGTGCCAGCAGAACGGGGACACTTGGACTAGCGGGACGGTCAGATACGCAGTATTTT.

V and J are TRBV11-2 and TRBJ2-3, with no clear D. CDR3 length: 15 residues. Germline-derived CDR1 and CDR2 are SGHAT and FQNNGV. V was clipped by 0 bases and J by 2 bases, with 9 bases between them. The CDR3 sequence is CASSLDGTPTDTQYF. In DNA form, the CDR3 reads TGTGCCAGCAGCTTAGATGGTACCCCCACAGATACGCAGTATTTT.

This CDR3 is CASSQQTGPVYNEQFF. DNA of the CDR3: TGTGCCAGCAGCCAGCAAACAGGCCCCGTTTACAATGAGCAGTTCTTC. J is TRBJ2-1 and V is TRBV3-1, with a tentative D call TRBD1 (5 bases). Germline V gene data show CDR1 as LGHDT and CDR2 as YNNKEL (reference sequence). V was trimmed by 3 bases and J by 4 bases, leaving 16 bases between them. CDR3 length: 16 amino acids.

This clonotype was seen a few times. This chain links TRBV5-1 with TRBJ1-5, with TRBD1 identical over 9 bases. Unmatched junction bases numbered 3, after V lost 4 bases and J lost 1 base. The CDR3 spans 15 residues. Germline loops: CDR1 SGHRS, CDR2 YFSETQ. The CDR3 sequence is CASSGGTGSNQPQHF. CDR3 sequence (DNA): TGCGCCAGCAGCGGAGGGACAGGGAGCAATCAGCCCCAGCATTTT.

This clonotype was seen a few times. The chain links TRBV12-3 or TRBV12-4 to TRBJ2-3, with D unclear. This CDR3 comprises 13 residues. V lost 5 bases to trimming and J lost 5 bases, with 11 bases between them. The CDR3 loop reads CASSTGRGDTQYF. CDR3 sequence (DNA): TGTGCCAGCAGTACCGGACGCGGAGATACGCAGTATTTT.

The rearrangement uses TRBV27 and TRBJ1-5; no clear D gene. The V gene lost 4 bases and the J gene lost 7 bases, with 17 bases spanning the gap. The germline V gene encodes CDR1 MNHEY and CDR2 SMNVEV (reference sequence). The CDR3 totals 15 residues. The CDR3 nucleotides read TGTGCCAGCAGTTCCCCGCGGACCGGCGGGCAGCCCCAGCATTTT. Its protein is CASSSPRTGGQPQHF.

This clonotype was seen only a few times. The CDR3: CASSFGVNSYEQYF. CDR3 DNA sequence: TGTGCCAGCAGTTTCGGGGTAAACTCCTACGAGCAGTACTTC. The V call is TRBV28, the J call TRBJ2-7; weak D call: TRBD2 (5 bases). Germline assignment: CDR1 MDHEN and CDR2 SYDVKM. V was trimmed by 3 bases and J by 0 bases, leaving 9 bases between them. The CDR3 covers 14 residues.

J is TRBJ1-4 and V is TRBV6-1; D may be TRBD1 (5 bases). V lost 7 bases, J lost 0 bases, and 9 bases lay in between. Germline CDR1 MNHNS, CDR2 SASEGT. This CDR3 contains 14 residues. As DNA, the CDR3 is TGTGCCAGCAAGCCGACAGCAACTAATGAAAAACTGTTTTTT. Amino acids: CASKPTATNEKLFF.

V is TRBV24-1 and J is TRBJ1-5; D not certain. The CDR3 spans 14 residues. Germline V lookup: CDR1 KGHDR, CDR2 SFDVKD. The germline V and J ends were trimmed by 2 bases and 2 bases, with 6 bases remaining between them. The CDR3 region is CATSDSGGNQPQHF. DNA of the CDR3: TGTGCCACCAGTGATTCGGGAGGCAATCAGCCCCAGCATTTT.

The rearrangement joins TRBV12-3 or TRBV12-4 to TRBJ2-5, with 7 bases aligning to TRBD1. The CDR3 consists of 14 residues. The ends lost 6 bases at V and 0 bases at J; junction bases unmatched: 4. CDR3 region: CASSRQGNQETQYF. DNA for the CDR3: TGTGCCAGCAGCCGACAGGGAAACCAAGAGACCCAGTACTTC.

This clonotype has a handful of counts. This chain links TRBV12-3 or TRBV12-4 with TRBJ1-5; D call uncertain. This CDR3 region has 13 residues. V was pared by 7 bases and J by 5 bases, with 12 bases between. The CDR3 DNA is TGTGCCAGCAACCCGGGCCCCCATCAGCCCCAGCATTTT. It codes for CASNPGPHQPQHF.

This clonotype was counted at least ten times. The chain uses TRBV5-1 and TRBJ1-1; 9 nucleotides align to TRBD1. The germline V gene encodes CDR1 SGHRS and CDR2 YFSETQ. With V trimmed by 0 bases and J by 1 base, 10 bases remained unmatched. The CDR3 extends over 18 amino acids. DNA of the CDR3: TGCGCCAGCAGCTTGGGGTCTACAGGGGGCCGGAGGAACACTGAAGCTTTCTTT. Protein: CASSLGSTGGRRNTEAFF.

V and J are TRBV20-1 and TRBJ2-1; the D is unclear. The germline V gene has CDR1 DFQATT and CDR2 SNEGSKA (reference sequence). This CDR3 is 14 amino acids long. The ends were cut back, 3 bases at V and 3 bases at J, with 12 bases in the middle. CDR3 amino acids: CSARGSGVYNEQFF. As DNA, the CDR3 is TGCAGTGCTAGGGGCAGTGGGGTCTACAATGAGCAGTTCTTC.

This clonotype was picked up a small number of times. The V and J genes are TRBV5-1 and TRBJ1-3, with D perhaps TRBD1 (5 bases). Between the trimmed V and J ends, which lost 5 bases and 4 bases, there was a span of 13 bases. Germline-derived CDR1 and CDR2 are SGHRS and YFSETQ. This CDR3 spans 14 amino acids. The CDR3 here is CASSLAGKGNTIYF. Written as DNA, the CDR3 is TGCGCCAGCAGTTTAGCAGGGAAGGGAAACACCATATATTTT.

There are a few counts of this clonotype. The chain uses TRBV7-3 and TRBJ2-1; TRBD2 matches at 10 bases. The CDR3 covers 18 residues. V dropped 2 bases and J dropped 3; count of bases not matched to a gene: 10. From germline, CDR1 is SGHTA and CDR2 FQGTGA. For the CDR3, the DNA is TGTGCCAGCAGCTTACAGCCTAGCGGGAGTGGGATCTACAATGAGCAGTTCTTC. As protein: CASSLQPSGSGIYNEQFF. Based on the CDR3 plus reference TRBV7-3 and TRBJ2-1, the full variable domain is GAGVSQTPSNKVTEKGKYVELRCDPISGHTALYWYRQSLGQGPEFLIYFQGTGAADDSGLPNDRFFAVRPEGSVSTLKIQRTERGDSAVYLCASSLQPSGSGIYNEQFFGPGTRLTVL.